This TCR beta chain was identified during a study of shared clonotypes between healthy human individuals. Across the study: Every donor yielded three CD4 naive, three CD4 memory, two CD8 naive and one CD8 memory plate.

V was cut by 3 bases and J by 0 bases, with 12 bases left in between. In germline, CDR1 is LNHDA, CDR2 SQIVND (reference sequence). There are 17 residues in the CDR3. The authors divided CD4+ cells into CD45RA+ naive and CD45RA-negative memory subsets. Authors' data handling: Filtering differed, since immunoSEQ gave only junction sequences and no quality scores. This table comes from immunoSEQ multiplex PCR, and its TCRdb copy is limited to in-frame clones, with some not included. For V, J and clone size, that table is used; D and trimming come from the DNA. There are over a million clones in the sample; around 82% occur only once, and under 0.8% lies in the top ten.

The origin of this receptor is a man in his late teens or twenties in good health. Some clones in this sample may be carry-over from other donors' samples. Source material: memory CD4+ T cells from PBMCs. Subset specified: CD45RA-negative fraction. The chain employs TRBV19 and TRBJ2-6; either TRBD1 or TRBD2 may fit D (5 bases each). The CDR3 reads CASSMIWGNSGANVLTF. CDR3 bases: TGTGCCAGTAGTATGATCTGGGGGAACTCTGGGGCCAACGTCCTGACTTTC. The variable domain in full, with the rest retrieved from reference TRBV19 and TRBJ2-6, is DGGITQSPKYLFRKEGQNVTLSCEQNLNHDAMYWYRQDPGQGLRLIYYSQIVNDFQKGDIAEGYSVSREKKESFPLTVTSAQKNPTAFYLCASSMIWGNSGANVLTFGAGSRLTVL.